This T cell receptor (beta chain) came from a study of T cell repertoires in cytomegalovirus infection. Study-wide context: The public TCR beta signatures pointed to both CMV infection and matching HLA type. Study-wide results and caveats: Carriers of CMV and the relevant HLA type were discriminated by public TCR beta frequency. In two of eight donors, the top clonotype was HLA-C-restricted CMV-specific.

This CDR3 is built from 14 residues. Trimming stripped 3 bases from V and 0 bases from J, with 7 bases between. The germline V gene encodes CDR1 SGHVS and CDR2 FQNEAQ. TCRdb analysed the reads with MiXCR anew, one entry per CDR3 protein. The sample yields 400,000 or so distinct CDR3 sequences, around a sixth seen once. This clonotype was observed many times. As yet, its antigen is unknown. The V gene is TRBV7-8, the J gene TRBJ2-3, with D perhaps TRBD2 (6 bases). The sequenced sample consisted of PBMCs. The TCR was taken from a human donor in good health (CMV status not recorded). Some clones in this sample may be carry-over from other donors' samples. Here the CDR3 reads CASSFGGSTDTQYF. The CDR3 DNA reads as TGTGCCAGCAGCTTCGGGGGTAGCACAGATACGCAGTATTTT.